These 27 T cell receptor beta chains share one sample of origin, sequenced in a study of preoperative IRX-2 immunotherapy in early breast cancer. The treatment was: preoperative locoregional IRX-2 cytokine immunotherapy. The protocol was immunoSEQ multiplex PCR, while the TCRdb copy is restricted to in-frame clones and leaves out a portion. The data contain 15,000 to 25,000 clones, 70% to 90% of them singletons. The specimen comprised lymph node tissue, sampled after IRX-2 immunotherapy. These receptors came from a human donor with breast cancer.

This clone was recorded a few times. CDR3 region: CASSLLRTYEQYF. The CDR3 bases are TGTGCCAGCAGTCTCCTCCGGACCTACGAGCAGTACTTC. The chain couples TRBV6-8 to TRBJ2-7; D unclear. Germline CDR1 and CDR2: MNHGY and SAAAGT. V was trimmed by 5 bases and J by 2 bases, leaving 10 bases between them. The CDR3 spans 13 residues.

This rearrangement joins TRBV11-3 to TRBJ2-7; 14 bases match TRBD2. Germline CDR1 SGHNT, CDR2 YENEEA. Unmatched junction bases numbered 2, after V lost 4 bases and J lost 3 bases. This CDR3 comprises 15 residues. CDR3 amino acids: CASSSGLAGVYEQYF. The CDR3 bases are TGTGCCAGCAGCTCGGGACTAGCGGGAGTCTACGAGCAGTACTTC.

The V and J genes are TRBV1 and TRBJ1-5. TRBV1 counts as a pseudogene. The CDR3 has 17 amino acids. The CDR3 reads CTSSQDLEGDDNQPQHF. The CDR3 DNA follows: TGCACCAGCAGCCAAGATTTAGAGGGCGACGATAATCAGCCCCAGCATTTT.

The chain has TRBV29-1 and TRBJ1-2; a weak D match, TRBD1 (6 bases). CDR1 SQVTM and CDR2 ANQGSEA come from the germline V gene. The CDR3 is 13 amino acids. The ends were cut back, 6 bases at V and 2 bases at J, with 13 bases in the middle. CDR3 region: CSVQGQGNYGYTF. In DNA, the CDR3 is TGCAGCGTCCAGGGGCAGGGGAACTATGGCTACACCTTC. Using reference TRBV29-1 and TRBJ1-2 for the parts outside the CDR3, the full variable domain is SAVISQKPSRDICQRGTSLTIQCQVDSQVTMMFWYRQQPGQSLTLIATANQGSEATYESGFVIDKFPISRPNLTFSTLTVSNMSPEDSSIYLCSVQGQGNYGYTFGSGTRLTVV.

This rearrangement joins TRBV6-8 to TRBJ2-3; no definite D call. CDR3 length equals 14 residues. The germline V gene encodes CDR1 MNHGY and CDR2 SAAAGT. The V end lost 0 bases, the J end lost 3 bases, and 7 bases lay between the germline ends. CDR3 bases: TGTGCCAGCAGTTACTCAACGACGACAGATACGCAGTATTTT. This sequence encodes CASSYSTTTDTQYF.

V is TRBV29-1 and J is TRBJ2-1, with 10 bases lining up with TRBD1. The CDR3 has 13 amino acids. Germline CDR1 SQVTM, CDR2 ANQGSEA. Germline trimming cut 4 bases from V and 9 bases from J; bases unmatched to any gene: 6. The CDR3 coding sequence is TGCAGCGTTGGCGGACAGGGGGTCATTGAGCAGTTCTTC. This gives the protein CSVGGQGVIEQFF.

V usage is TRBV5-1 and J usage is TRBJ2-5; 7 bases agree with TRBD2. The CDR3 is made up of 14 amino acids. Trimming cost V 4 bases and J 4 bases; bases outside gene matches: 7. Germline CDR1 is SGHRS and CDR2 is YFSETQ. The CDR3, as DNA: TGCGCCAGCAGCCCAAACTGGGGGGGAGAGACCCAGTACTTC. This encodes CASSPNWGGETQYF.

The count of this clone is one. V usage is TRBV6-8 and J usage is TRBJ2-2, with D possibly TRBD1 on 6 matching bases. The CDR3 is made up of 15 amino acids. Looked up from germline, CDR1 is MNHGY and CDR2 is SAAAGT. V lost 2 bases and J 5 bases, leaving 12 bases between the germline ends. The CDR3 loop reads CASSYGGTGTGELFF. In DNA form, the CDR3 reads TGTGCCAGCAGTTACGGGGGCACGGGGACCGGGGAGCTGTTTTTT.

This clone was detected only once. V usage is TRBV6-8 and J usage is TRBJ2-5; 8 nucleotides line up with TRBD1. Germline CDR1 reads MNHGY; CDR2 reads SAAAGT. This CDR3 spans 15 amino acids. V was clipped by 2 bases and J by 5 bases; unmatched bases: 7. In DNA, the CDR3 is TGTGCCAGCAGTTACGGACAGGGAAAGGCGGAGACCCAGTACTTC. It is translated as CASSYGQGKAETQYF.

This chain uses TRBV6-8 with TRBJ2-2; no clear D gene. Germline V gene lookup returns CDR1 MNHGY and CDR2 SAAAGT. Trimming pared 4 bases from V and 4 bases from J, leaving 16 bases between. The CDR3 is 16 amino acids. The CDR3 DNA follows: TGTGCCAGCAGTTCTGTGGCTTCCCGTAGCACCGGGGAGCTGTTTTTT. Its protein is CASSSVASRSTGELFF.

This rearrangement joins TRBV5-1 to TRBJ2-7; 10 bases are shared with TRBD2. The J segment lost 2 bases and the V segment lost 5 bases, leaving 13 bases of the junction unmatched. The germline V gene encodes CDR1 SGHRS and CDR2 YFSETQ. The CDR3 loop spans 17 amino acids. The CDR3 nucleotides are TGCGCCAGCAGGATTGTTTCAGGACTAGCGGTTACCTACGAGCAGTACTTC. Its translation: CASRIVSGLAVTYEQYF.

The chain combines TRBV19 with TRBJ2-3, with TRBD2 identical over 8 bases. CDR1 LNHDA and CDR2 SQIVND come from the germline V gene (reference sequence). This CDR3 spans 15 amino acids. V lost 3 bases, J lost 5 bases, and 7 bases stayed unmatched. CDR3 region: CASSIGDGRGDTQYF. The CDR3 DNA reads TGTGCCAGTAGTATCGGTGACGGGAGGGGAGATACGCAGTATTTT.

V usage is TRBV7-4 and J usage is TRBJ1-1, with TRBD1 identical over 10 bases. The CDR3 totals 13 residues. The V and J ends lost 1 base and 11 bases, in that order; junction bases with no gene match: 4. The germline CDR1 and CDR2 sequences are SGHVT and SQSDAQ. CDR3 nucleotides: TGTGCCAGCAGCTTAGATGGGACAGGGGTCGCTTTCTTT. Translating it yields CASSLDGTGVAFF.

The table lists this clone with a count of one. V gene TRBV5-1 combines with J gene TRBJ2-3; D gene uncertain. The V gene lost 0 bases and the J gene lost 0 bases, with 20 bases spanning the gap. The CDR3 sequence is 19 residues long. Germline V lookup: CDR1 SGHRS, CDR2 YFSETQ. This CDR3 reads CASSLEAASSLTSTDTQYF. CDR3 sequence (DNA): TGCGCCAGCAGCTTGGAGGCAGCCAGCTCTTTAACTAGCACAGATACGCAGTATTTT.

This chain joins TRBV6-8 and TRBJ1-6; no clear D. Looked up from germline, CDR1 is MNHGY and CDR2 is SAAAGT. V was trimmed by 6 bases and J by 10 bases, leaving 10 bases between them. This CDR3 region has 12 residues. CDR3 loop: CASSYRWSPLHF. The CDR3, as DNA: TGTGCCAGCAGCTACCGGTGGTCACCCCTCCACTTT.

This chain joins TRBV11-3 and TRBJ2-5; 7 bases are shared with TRBD2. This CDR3 comprises 14 residues. The junction had 4 bases not matched to a gene; V was cut back by 4 bases and J by 2 bases. The germline V gene has CDR1 SGHNT and CDR2 YENEEA. CDR3 protein: CASSSSGGQETQYF. The CDR3 coding sequence is TGTGCCAGCAGCTCGTCGGGGGGACAAGAGACCCAGTACTTC. The whole variable domain, filled in from reference TRBV11-3 and TRBJ2-5, reads EAGVVQSPRYKIIEKKQPVAFWCNPISGHNTLYWYLQNLGQGPELLIRYENEEAVDDSQLPKDRFSAERLKGVDSTLKIQPAELGDSAVYLCASSSSGGQETQYFGPGTRLLVL.

The V and J genes are TRBV15 and TRBJ2-7, with 9 bases aligning to TRBD2. Germline V gene sequence: CDR1 LNHNV, CDR2 YYDKDF (reference sequence). With 3 bases clipped from V and 4 bases from J, the junction kept 10 bases outside the gene matches. This CDR3 region has 16 residues. The CDR3, as DNA: TGTGCCACCAGCAGGGCTATTTTAGCGGGAGAATACGAGCAGTACTTC. It specifies CATSRAILAGEYEQYF.

In DNA, the CDR3 is TGTGCCAGCAGTTTGTGGAGACAGGGGGCGTATGGCTACACCTTC. Its translation is CASSLWRQGAYGYTF. The chain links TRBV28 to TRBJ1-2, with 10 bases fitting TRBD1. The CDR3 consists of 15 residues. The junction had 6 bases not matched to a gene; V was cut back by 3 bases and J by 5 bases. CDR1 is MDHEN, CDR2 SYDVKM, per germline.

The chain's CDR3 is CASSPSGLGNTGELFF. The CDR3 nucleotides read TGTGCCAGCAGCCCTTCTGGGCTGGGGAACACCGGGGAGCTGTTTTTT. The V gene is TRBV6-8, the J gene TRBJ2-2; D ambiguous. The V and J ends lost 6 bases and 1 base respectively, with 15 bases between them. Germline loops: CDR1 MNHGY, CDR2 SAAAGT. CDR3 length: 16 amino acids.

CDR3 DNA sequence: TGTGCCAGCAGTCCATGGACAGGAAACTATGGCTACACCTTC. It translates to CASSPWTGNYGYTF. The genes are TRBV14 and TRBJ1-2; 7 positions match TRBD1. The CDR3 totals 14 residues. Germline CDR1 is SGHDN and CDR2 is FVKESK. J gave up 2 bases and V 6 bases, and 6 bases lay outside the gene matches.

The chain's CDR3 is CASRNRGPTSPLHF. CDR3 bases: TGTGCCAGTAGAAATCGGGGACCCACGTCACCCCTCCACTTT. This chain joins TRBV19 and TRBJ1-6, with TRBD1 as a possible D gene (5 bases). The germline V gene has CDR1 LNHDA and CDR2 SQIVND (reference sequence). The CDR3 extends over 14 amino acids. V gave up 6 bases and J gave up 10 bases, with 16 bases separating them.

The chain uses TRBV30 and TRBJ1-6; D unresolved. V dropped 4 bases and J dropped 9 bases, with 19 bases sitting between them. The CDR3 totals 15 residues. In germline, CDR1 is GTSNPN, CDR2 SVGIG (reference sequence). CDR3 DNA sequence: TGTGCCTGGAAGTCTCCTGACCGTAAAGTTTCACCCCTCCACTTT. Translated: CAWKSPDRKVSPLHF. The full variable domain, in which reference TRBV30 and TRBJ1-6 provide the parts outside the CDR3, is SQTIHQWPATLVQPVGSPLSLECTVEGTSNPNLYWYRQAAGRGLQLLFYSVGIGQISSEVPQNLSASRPQDRQFILSSKKLLLSDSGFYLCAWKSPDRKVSPLHFGNGTRLTVT.

The chain combines TRBV10-1 with TRBJ2-3; D unclear. Trimming pared 3 bases from V and 6 bases from J, leaving 4 bases between. This CDR3 region has 11 residues. Germline-derived CDR1 and CDR2 are WNHNN and SYGVQD (reference sequence). CDR3 sequence (DNA): TGCGCCAGCAGTGATGGGGATACGCAGTATTTT. Protein: CASSDGDTQYF.

The chain has TRBV11-3 and TRBJ1-3; 7 nucleotides agree with TRBD1. The CDR3 extends over 16 amino acids. Germline CDR1 reads SGHNT; CDR2 reads YENEEA. Losses at the gene ends were 5 bases for V and 1 base for J; bases not matched to a gene: 8. Written as DNA, the CDR3 is TGTGCCAGCAGCCCCCGGGACAGAAGATCTGGAAACACCATATATTTT. Amino acid sequence: CASSPRDRRSGNTIYF.

The chain joins TRBV11-3 to TRBJ1-2; a weak D match, TRBD1 (6 bases). The germline CDR1 and CDR2 sequences are SGHNT and YENEEA. V was pared by 2 bases and J by 4 bases, with 14 bases between. This CDR3 contains 15 residues. This CDR3 is CASSLRQTGTYGYTF. Here the CDR3 DNA reads TGTGCCAGCAGCTTACGTCAGACAGGCACCTATGGCTACACCTTC.

The CDR3 DNA sequence: TGTGCCAGTACCAGGCGGGGGCAAGAGACCCAGTACTTC. Encoded protein: CASTRRGQETQYF. The J gene is TRBJ2-5, the V gene TRBV19, with TRBD2 identical over 7 bases. The CDR3 is 13 residues long. V lost 7 bases and J lost 2; bases outside the gene matches: 4. Germline-derived CDR1 and CDR2 are LNHDA and SQIVND (reference sequence).

This chain joins TRBV7-6 and TRBJ2-7, with 9 bases that match TRBD2. The germline gives CDR1 SGHVS, CDR2 FNYEAQ. The CDR3 consists of 14 residues. Germline trimming cut 4 bases from V and 6 bases from J; bases unmatched to any gene: 7. CDR3 in amino acids: CASSSRTSDLEQYF. As DNA, the CDR3 is TGTGCCAGCAGCTCGCGGACTAGCGACCTCGAGCAGTACTTC.